This T cell receptor (beta chain) is drawn from a study of CD8 T cells in acute hepatitis C reinfection. The study's findings and limits: Preferential TRBV04 and TRBV06 usage appeared in all groups and was not explained by the naive pool.

As for this clone: Its antigen is unidentified.

Measured with immunoSEQ multiplex PCR; TCRdb has only the in-frame clones, and not every one. The sample carries 30,000 to 45,000 clones, 70% to 90% recorded once. Germline CDR1 is MGHRA and CDR2 is YSYEKL. After removal of 3 bases from V and 4 bases from J, the junction contained 7 bases not matched to a gene. CDR3 length: 17 amino acids. Described time point: naive CD8 control sorted from an acute-time-point sample. Every 3 months, donors from a Montreal cohort of people who inject drugs were followed. Dead cells were excluded, and live cells stained for CD3, CD8 and CD45RO. Source material: naive CD8+ T cells from PBMCs. The sequence derives from a woman in her late teens or twenties who spontaneously cleared hepatitis C infection. The rearrangement links TRBV4-1 to TRBJ2-1; 12 bases map to TRBD2. The DNA of the CDR3 is TGCGCCAGCAGCCATCGGACTAGCGGGAATTCTTACAATGAGCAGTTCTTC. It is translated as CASSHRTSGNSYNEQFF.